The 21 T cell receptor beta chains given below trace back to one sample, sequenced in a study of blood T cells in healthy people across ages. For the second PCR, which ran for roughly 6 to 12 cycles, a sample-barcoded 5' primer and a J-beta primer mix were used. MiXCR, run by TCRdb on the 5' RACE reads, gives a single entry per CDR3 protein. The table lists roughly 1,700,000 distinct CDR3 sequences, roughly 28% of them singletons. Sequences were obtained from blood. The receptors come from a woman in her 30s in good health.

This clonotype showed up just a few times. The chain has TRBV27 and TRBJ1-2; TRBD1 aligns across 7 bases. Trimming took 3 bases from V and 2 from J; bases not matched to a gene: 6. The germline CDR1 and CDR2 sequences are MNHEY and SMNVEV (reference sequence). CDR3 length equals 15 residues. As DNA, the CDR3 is TGTGCCAGCAGTTTTCTGGGACAGACAAACTATGGCTACACCTTC. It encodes CASSFLGQTNYGYTF.

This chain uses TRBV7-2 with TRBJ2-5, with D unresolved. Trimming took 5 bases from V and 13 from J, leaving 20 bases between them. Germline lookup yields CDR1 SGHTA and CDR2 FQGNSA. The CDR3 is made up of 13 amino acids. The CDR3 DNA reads TGTGCCAGCAGCCCTAGGGTCTCCTACGAGCTGTACTTC. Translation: CASSPRVSYELYF.

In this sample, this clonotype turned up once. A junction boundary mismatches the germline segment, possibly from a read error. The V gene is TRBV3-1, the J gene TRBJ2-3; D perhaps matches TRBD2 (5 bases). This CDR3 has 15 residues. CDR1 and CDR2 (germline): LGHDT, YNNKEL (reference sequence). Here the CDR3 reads CASSQDVAGTDAQYF. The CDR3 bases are TGTGCCAGCAGCCAAGATGTTGCGGGCACAGATGCGCAGTATTTT.

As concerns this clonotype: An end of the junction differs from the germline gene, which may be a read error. The CDR3 sequence is CASSLGPYLGANVPTF. The CDR3 coding sequence is TGTGCCAGCAGCTTGGGACCCTACCTCGGGGCCAACGTCCCGACTTTC. The chain combines TRBV11-2 with TRBJ2-6; D may correspond to TRBD1 or TRBD2 (5 bases each). The CDR3 runs 16 residues. Germline CDR1 is SGHAT and CDR2 is FQNNGV.

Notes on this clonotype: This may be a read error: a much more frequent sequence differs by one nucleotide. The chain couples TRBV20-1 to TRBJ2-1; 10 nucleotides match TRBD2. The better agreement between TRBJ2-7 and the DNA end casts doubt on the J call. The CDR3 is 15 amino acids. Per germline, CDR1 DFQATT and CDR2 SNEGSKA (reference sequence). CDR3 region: CSASRLAGAYNEQYF. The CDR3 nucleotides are TGCAGTGCTAGCCGCCTAGCGGGGGCCTACAATGAGCAGTACTTC.

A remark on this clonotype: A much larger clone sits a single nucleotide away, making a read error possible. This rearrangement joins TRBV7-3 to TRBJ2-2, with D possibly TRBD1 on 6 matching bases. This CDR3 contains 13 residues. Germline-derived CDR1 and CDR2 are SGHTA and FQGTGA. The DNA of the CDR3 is TGTGCCAGCGGCTTACAGGGATCCGGGGAGCTGTTTTTT. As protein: CASGLQGSGELFF.

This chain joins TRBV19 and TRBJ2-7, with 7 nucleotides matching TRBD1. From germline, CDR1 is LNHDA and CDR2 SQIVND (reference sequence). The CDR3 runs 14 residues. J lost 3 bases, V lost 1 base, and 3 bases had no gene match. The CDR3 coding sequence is TGTGCCAGTAGTATAGGAGGGGGCTTCTACGAGCAGTACTTC. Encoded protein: CASSIGGGFYEQYF.

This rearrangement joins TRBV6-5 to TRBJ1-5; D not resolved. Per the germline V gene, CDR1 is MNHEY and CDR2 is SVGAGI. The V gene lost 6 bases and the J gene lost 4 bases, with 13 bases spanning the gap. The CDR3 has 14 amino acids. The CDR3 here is CASRATAPNQPQHF. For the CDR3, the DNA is TGTGCCAGCAGAGCAACAGCGCCGAATCAGCCCCAGCATTTT.

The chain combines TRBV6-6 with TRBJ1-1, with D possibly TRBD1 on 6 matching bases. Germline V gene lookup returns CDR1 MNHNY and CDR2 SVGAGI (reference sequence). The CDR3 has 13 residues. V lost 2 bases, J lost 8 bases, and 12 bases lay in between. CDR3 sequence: CASSYGGATEAFF. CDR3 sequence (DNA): TGTGCCAGCAGTTACGGGGGGGCCACCGAAGCTTTCTTT.

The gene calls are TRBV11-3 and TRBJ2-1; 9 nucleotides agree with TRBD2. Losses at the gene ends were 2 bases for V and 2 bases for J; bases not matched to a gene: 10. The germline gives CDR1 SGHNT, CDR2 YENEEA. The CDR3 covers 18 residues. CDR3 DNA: TGTGCCAGCAGCTTATCGCGGAGCGGGAGGAGGACCTACAATGAGCAGTTCTTC. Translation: CASSLSRSGRRTYNEQFF.

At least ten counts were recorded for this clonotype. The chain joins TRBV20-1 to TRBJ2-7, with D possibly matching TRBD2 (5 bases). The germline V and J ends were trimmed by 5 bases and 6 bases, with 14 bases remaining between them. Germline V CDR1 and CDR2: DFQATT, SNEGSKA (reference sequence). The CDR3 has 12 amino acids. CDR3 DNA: TGCAGTGCTCACGGGGATACGGGCGAGCAGTACTTC. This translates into CSAHGDTGEQYF.

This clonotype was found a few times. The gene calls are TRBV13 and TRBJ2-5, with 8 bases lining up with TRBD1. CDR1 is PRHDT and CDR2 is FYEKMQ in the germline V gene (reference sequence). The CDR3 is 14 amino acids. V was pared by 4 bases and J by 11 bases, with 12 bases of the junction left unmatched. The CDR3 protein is CASSSGGRDNEQYF. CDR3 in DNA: TGTGCCAGCAGCTCAGGGGGCAGGGACAATGAGCAGTACTTC.

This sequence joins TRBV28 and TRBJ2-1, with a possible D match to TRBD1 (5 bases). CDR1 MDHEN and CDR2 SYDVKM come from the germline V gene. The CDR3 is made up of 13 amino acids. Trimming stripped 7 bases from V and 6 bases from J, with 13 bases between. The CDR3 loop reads CASNLVRGNEQFF. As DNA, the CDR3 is TGTGCCAGCAACCTGGTAAGGGGCAATGAGCAGTTCTTC.

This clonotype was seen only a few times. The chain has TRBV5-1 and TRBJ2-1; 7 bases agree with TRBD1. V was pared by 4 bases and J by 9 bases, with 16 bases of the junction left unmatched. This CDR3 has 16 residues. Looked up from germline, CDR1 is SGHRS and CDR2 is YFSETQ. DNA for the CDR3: TGCGCCAGCAGCCCGGACAGGAGTGCGTCTTCCGGTGAGCAGTTCTTC. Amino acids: CASSPDRSASSGEQFF.

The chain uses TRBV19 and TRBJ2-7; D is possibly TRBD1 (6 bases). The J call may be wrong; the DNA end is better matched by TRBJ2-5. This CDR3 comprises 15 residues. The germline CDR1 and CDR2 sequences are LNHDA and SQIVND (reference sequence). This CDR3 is CASSRMAQGGETQYF. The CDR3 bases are TGTGCCAGTAGCCGGATGGCACAGGGCGGAGAGACCCAGTACTTC.

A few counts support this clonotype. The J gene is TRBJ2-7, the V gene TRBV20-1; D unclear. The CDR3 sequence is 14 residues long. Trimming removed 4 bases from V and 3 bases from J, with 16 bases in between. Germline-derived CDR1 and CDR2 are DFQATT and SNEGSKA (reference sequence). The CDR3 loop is CSANPLGQNYEQYF. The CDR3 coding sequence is TGCAGTGCTAACCCCCTCGGGCAGAACTACGAGCAGTACTTC.

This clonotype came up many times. The CDR3 DNA is TGCGCCAGCAGCTTGGGTGGTGGACAGCAGATTAACTATGGCTACACCTTC. Protein sequence: CASSLGGGQQINYGYTF. This rearrangement joins TRBV5-1 to TRBJ1-2, with D possibly matching TRBD1 (6 bases). The length of the CDR3 is 17 residues. The germline V and J ends were trimmed by 0 bases and 1 base, with 16 bases remaining between them. Per the germline V gene, CDR1 is SGHRS and CDR2 is YFSETQ.

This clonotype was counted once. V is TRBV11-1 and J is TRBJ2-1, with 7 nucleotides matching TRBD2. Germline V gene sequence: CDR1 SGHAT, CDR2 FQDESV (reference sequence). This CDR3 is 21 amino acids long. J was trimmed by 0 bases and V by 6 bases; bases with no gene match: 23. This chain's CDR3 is CASSPHLGGPGRGSSYNEQFF. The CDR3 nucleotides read TGTGCCAGCAGTCCGCACTTGGGAGGGCCGGGTCGAGGAAGCTCCTACAATGAGCAGTTCTTC.

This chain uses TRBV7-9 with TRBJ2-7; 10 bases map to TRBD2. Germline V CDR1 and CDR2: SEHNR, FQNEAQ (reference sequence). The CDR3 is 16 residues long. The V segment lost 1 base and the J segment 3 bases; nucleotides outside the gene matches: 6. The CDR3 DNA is TGTGCCAGCAGCTTAGTAGGACTAGCGGCTTACTACGAGCAGTACTTC. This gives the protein CASSLVGLAAYYEQYF. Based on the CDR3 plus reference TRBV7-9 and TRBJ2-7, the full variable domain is DTGVSQNPRHKITKRGQNVTFRCDPISEHNRLYWYRQTLGQGPEFLTYFQNEAQLEKSRLLSDRFSAERPKGSFSTLEIQRTEQGDSAMYLCASSLVGLAAYYEQYFGPGTRLTVT.

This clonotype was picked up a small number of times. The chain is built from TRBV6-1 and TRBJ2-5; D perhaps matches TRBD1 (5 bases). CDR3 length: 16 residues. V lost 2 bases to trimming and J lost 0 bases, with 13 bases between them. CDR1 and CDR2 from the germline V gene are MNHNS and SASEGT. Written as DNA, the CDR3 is TGTGCCAGCAGTGAATCGGTAGGGGCGGACCAAGAGACCCAGTACTTC. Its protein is CASSESVGADQETQYF.

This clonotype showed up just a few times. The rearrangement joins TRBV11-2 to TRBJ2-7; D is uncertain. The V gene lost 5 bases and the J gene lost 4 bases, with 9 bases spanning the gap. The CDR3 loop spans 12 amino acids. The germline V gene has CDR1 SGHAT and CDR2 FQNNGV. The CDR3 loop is CASSAHMYEQYF. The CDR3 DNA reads TGTGCCAGCAGCGCCCACATGTACGAGCAGTACTTC.